This TCR beta chain was captured by sequencing in a study of T cell responses to AZD1222 COVID-19 vaccine. Study-level points and caveats: Spike regions recognized by vaccine-associated CD4 TCRs spanned the protein, led by 160-218 and 743-854. Spike-specific TCRs gained breadth and depth after people received two AZD1222 doses.

The CDR3 totals 19 residues. The germline V gene has CDR1 LNHDA and CDR2 SQIVND (reference sequence). The junction had 10 bases not matched to a gene; V was cut back by 7 bases and J by 0 bases. Assay used: immunoSEQ multiplex PCR; TCRdb lists only in-frame clones, some missing. The data show around 180,000 clones, with around 88% seen just once and roughly 0.5% held by the top ten. Comments on this clone: Its antigen remains unidentified.

Source: peripheral blood, taken on day 0 of AZD1222 vaccination. This rearrangement joins TRBV19 to TRBJ2-1; 15 nucleotides align to TRBD2. This clonotype was obtained from an adult in good health. CDR3 bases: TGTGCCAGTACGCTGGAGGGACTAGCGGGAGGCCGCTCCTACAATGAGCAGTTCTTC. Its protein is CASTLEGLAGGRSYNEQFF.